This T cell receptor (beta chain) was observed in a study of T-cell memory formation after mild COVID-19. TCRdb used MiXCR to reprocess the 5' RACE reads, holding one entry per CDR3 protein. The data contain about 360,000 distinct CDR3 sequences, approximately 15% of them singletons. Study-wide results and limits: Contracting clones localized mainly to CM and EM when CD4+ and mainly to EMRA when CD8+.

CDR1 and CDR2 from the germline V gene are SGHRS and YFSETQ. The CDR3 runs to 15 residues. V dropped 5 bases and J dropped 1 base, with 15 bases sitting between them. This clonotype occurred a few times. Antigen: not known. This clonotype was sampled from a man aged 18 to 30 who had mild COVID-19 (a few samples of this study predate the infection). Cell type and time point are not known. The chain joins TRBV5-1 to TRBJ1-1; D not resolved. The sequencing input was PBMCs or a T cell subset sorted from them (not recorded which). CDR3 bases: TGCGCCAGCAGGTCGACGGGAGACGGGAACACTGAAGCTTTCTTT. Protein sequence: CASRSTGDGNTEAFF.